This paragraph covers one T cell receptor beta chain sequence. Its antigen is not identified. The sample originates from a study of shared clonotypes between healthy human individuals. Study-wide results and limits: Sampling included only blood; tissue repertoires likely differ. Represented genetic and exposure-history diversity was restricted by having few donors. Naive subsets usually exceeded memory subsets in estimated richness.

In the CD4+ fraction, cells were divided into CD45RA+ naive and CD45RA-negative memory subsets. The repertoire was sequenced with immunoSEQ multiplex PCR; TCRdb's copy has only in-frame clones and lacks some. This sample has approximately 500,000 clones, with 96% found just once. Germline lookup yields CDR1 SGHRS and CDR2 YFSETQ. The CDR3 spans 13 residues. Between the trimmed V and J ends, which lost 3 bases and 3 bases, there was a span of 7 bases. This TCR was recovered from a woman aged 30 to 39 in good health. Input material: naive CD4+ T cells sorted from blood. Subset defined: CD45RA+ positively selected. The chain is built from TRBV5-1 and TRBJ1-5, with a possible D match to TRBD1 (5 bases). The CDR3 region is CASSSGFNQPQHF. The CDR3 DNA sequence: TGCGCCAGCAGCTCAGGGTTCAATCAGCCCCAGCATTTT.